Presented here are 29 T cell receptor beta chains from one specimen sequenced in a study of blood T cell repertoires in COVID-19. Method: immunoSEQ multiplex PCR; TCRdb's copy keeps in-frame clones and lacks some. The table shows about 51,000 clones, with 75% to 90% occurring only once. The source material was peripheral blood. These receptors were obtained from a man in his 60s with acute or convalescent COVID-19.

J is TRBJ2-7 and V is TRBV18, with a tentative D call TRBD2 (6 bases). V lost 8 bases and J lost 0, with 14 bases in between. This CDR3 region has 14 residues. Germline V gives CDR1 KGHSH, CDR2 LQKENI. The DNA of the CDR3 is TGTGCCAGCCAGGGAGGCGCGAACTCCTACGAGCAGTACTTC. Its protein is CASQGGANSYEQYF.

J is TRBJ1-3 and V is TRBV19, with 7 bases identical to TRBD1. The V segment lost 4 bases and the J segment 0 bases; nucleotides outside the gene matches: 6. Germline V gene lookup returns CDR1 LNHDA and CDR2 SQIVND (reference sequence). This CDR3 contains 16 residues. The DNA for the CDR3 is TGTGCCAGTAGTACAACTACAGGGGCCTCTGGAAACACCATATATTTT. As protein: CASSTTTGASGNTIYF.

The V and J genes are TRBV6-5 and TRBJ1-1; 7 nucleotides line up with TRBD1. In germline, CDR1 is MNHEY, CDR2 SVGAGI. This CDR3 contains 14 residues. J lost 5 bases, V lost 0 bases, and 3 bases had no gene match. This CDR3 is CASSYSPRGTEAFF. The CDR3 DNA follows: TGTGCCAGCAGTTACTCGCCCAGGGGGACTGAAGCTTTCTTT.

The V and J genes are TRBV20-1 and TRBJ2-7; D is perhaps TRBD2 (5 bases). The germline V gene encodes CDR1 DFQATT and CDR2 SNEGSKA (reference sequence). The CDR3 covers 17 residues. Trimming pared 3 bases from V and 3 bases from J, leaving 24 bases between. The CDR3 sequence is CSASGRPPERILYEQYF. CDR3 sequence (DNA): TGCAGTGCTAGTGGCCGCCCCCCAGAGCGGATCCTCTACGAGCAGTACTTC.

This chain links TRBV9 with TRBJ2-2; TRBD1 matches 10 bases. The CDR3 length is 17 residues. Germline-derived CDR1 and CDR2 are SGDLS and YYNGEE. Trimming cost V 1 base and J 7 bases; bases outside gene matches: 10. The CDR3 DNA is TGTGCCAGCAGCGTACGAGGGGACAGGGGTGTTGGCGGGGAGCTGTTTTTT. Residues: CASSVRGDRGVGGELFF.

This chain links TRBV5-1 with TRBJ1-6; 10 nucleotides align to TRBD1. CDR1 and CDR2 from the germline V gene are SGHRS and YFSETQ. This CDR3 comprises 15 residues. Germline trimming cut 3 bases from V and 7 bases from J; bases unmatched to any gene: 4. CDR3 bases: TGCGCCAGCAGCTGGGGGACAGGGGAAAATTCACCCCTCCACTTT. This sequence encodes CASSWGTGENSPLHF.

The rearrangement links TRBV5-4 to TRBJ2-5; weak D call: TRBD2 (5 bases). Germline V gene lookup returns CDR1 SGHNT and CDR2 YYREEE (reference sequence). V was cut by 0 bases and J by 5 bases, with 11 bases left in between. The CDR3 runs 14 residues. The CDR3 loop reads CASSLGTRVETQYF. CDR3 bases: TGTGCCAGCAGCTTGGGAACTAGGGTGGAGACCCAGTACTTC. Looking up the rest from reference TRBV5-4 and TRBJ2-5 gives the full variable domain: ETGVTQSPTHLIKTRGQQVTLRCSSQSGHNTVSWYQQALGQGPQFIFQYYREEENGRGNFPPRFSGLQFPNYSSELNVNALELDDSALYLCASSLGTRVETQYFGPGTRLLVL.

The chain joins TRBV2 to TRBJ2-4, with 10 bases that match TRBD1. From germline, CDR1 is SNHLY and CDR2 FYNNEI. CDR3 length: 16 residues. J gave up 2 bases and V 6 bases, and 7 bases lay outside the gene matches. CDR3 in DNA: TGTGCCAGCAGGTCGACAGGGGGCGAGACCAAAAACATTCAGTACTTC. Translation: CASRSTGGETKNIQYF.

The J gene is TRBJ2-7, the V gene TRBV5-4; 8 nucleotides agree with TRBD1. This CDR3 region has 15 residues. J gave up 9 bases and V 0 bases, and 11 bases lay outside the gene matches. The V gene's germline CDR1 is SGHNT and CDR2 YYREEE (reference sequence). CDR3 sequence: CASSLEDRGLRRQYF. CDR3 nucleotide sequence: TGTGCCAGCAGCTTGGAAGACAGGGGACTCCGCCGGCAGTACTTC.

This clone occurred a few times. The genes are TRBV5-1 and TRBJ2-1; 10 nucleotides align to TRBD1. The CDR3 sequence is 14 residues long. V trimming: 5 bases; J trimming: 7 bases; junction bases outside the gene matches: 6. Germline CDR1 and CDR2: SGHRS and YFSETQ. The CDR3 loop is CASSGTGEWNEQFF. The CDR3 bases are TGCGCCAGCAGTGGGACAGGGGAGTGGAATGAGCAGTTCTTC.

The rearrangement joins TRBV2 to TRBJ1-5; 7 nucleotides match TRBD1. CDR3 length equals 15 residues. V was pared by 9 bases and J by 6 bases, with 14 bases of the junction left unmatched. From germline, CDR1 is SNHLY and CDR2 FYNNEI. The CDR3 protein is CASTAGGLLSQPQHF. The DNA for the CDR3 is TGTGCCAGTACAGCAGGGGGGCTTCTTAGTCAGCCCCAGCATTTT. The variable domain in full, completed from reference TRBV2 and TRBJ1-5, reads EPEVTQTPSHQVTQMGQEVILRCVPISNHLYFYWYRQILGQKVEFLVSFYNNEISEKSEIFDDQFSVERPDGSNFTLKIRSTKLEDSAMYFCASTAGGLLSQPQHFGDGTRLSIL.

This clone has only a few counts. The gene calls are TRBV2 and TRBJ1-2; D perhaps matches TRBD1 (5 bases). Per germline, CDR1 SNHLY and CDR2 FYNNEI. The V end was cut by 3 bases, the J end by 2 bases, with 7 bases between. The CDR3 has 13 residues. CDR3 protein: CASSEGLNYGYTF. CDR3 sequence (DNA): TGTGCCAGCAGTGAGGGACTGAACTATGGCTACACCTTC.

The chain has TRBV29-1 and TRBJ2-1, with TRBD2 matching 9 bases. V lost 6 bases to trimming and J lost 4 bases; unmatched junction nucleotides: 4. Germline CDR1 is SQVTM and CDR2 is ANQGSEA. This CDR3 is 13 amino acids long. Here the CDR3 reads CSVRGGLYNEQFF. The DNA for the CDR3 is TGCAGCGTGCGGGGGGGCCTTTACAATGAGCAGTTCTTC.

The CDR3 here is CASSSGQLQETQYF. Written as DNA, the CDR3 is TGTGCCAGCAGCTCGGGACAGCTCCAAGAGACCCAGTACTTC. The rearrangement links TRBV7-6 to TRBJ2-5; 7 bases are shared with TRBD1. Per germline, CDR1 SGHVS and CDR2 FNYEAQ. The CDR3 is made up of 14 amino acids. Trimming cost V 4 bases and J 1 base; bases outside gene matches: 3.

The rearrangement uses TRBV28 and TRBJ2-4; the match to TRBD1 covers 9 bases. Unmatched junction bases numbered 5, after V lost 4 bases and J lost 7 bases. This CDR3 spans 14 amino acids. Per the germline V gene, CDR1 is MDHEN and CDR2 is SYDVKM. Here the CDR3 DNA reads TGTGCCAGCAGTTCAGACAGGGGGGTGAACATTCAGTACTTC. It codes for CASSSDRGVNIQYF. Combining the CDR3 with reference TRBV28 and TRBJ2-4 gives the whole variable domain DVKVTQSSRYLVKRTGEKVFLECVQDMDHENMFWYRQDPGLGLRLIYFSYDVKMKEKGDIPEGYSVSREKKERFSLILESASTNQTSMYLCASSSDRGVNIQYFGAGTRLSVL.

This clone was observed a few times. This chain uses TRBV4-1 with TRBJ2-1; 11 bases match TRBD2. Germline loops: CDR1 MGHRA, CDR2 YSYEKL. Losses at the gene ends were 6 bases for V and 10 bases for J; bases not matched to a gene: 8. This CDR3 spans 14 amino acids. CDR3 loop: CASRGTSGTPEQFF. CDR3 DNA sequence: TGCGCCAGCAGGGGGACTAGCGGCACACCGGAGCAGTTCTTC.

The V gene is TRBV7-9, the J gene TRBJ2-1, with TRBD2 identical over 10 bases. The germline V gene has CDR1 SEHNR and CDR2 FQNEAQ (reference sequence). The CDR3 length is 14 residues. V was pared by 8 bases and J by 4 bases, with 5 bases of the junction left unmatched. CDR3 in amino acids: CASLLAGRYNEQFF. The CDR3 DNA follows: TGTGCCAGCCTACTAGCGGGAAGATACAATGAGCAGTTCTTC.

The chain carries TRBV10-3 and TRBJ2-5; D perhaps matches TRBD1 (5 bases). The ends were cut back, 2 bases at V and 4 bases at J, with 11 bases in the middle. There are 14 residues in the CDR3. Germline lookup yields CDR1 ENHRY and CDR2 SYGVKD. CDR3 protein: CAISEPYRIETQYF. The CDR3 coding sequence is TGTGCCATCAGTGAGCCTTACAGGATAGAGACCCAGTACTTC.

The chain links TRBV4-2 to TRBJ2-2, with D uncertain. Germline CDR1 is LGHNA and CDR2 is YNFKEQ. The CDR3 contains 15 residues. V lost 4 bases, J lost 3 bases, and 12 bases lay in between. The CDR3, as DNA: TGTGCCAGCAGCCTCAAAAATCGGGACACCGGGGAGCTGTTTTTT. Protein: CASSLKNRDTGELFF.

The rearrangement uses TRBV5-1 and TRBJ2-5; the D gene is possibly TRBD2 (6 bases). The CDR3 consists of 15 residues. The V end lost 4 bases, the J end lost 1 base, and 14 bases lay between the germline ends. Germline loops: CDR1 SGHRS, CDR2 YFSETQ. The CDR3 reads CASSTDGGTQETQYF. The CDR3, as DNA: TGCGCCAGCAGCACGGACGGAGGGACCCAAGAGACCCAGTACTTC.

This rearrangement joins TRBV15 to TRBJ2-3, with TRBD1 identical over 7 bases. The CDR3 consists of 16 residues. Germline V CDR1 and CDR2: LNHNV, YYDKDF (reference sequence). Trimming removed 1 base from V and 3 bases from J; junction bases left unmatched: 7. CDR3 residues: CATSRVRGRGTDTQYF. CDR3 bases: TGTGCCACCAGCAGAGTTAGGGGGCGCGGGACAGATACGCAGTATTTT.

The CDR3 nucleotides read TGTGCCATCAGTGAGTCGAACAGGGAGAACACTGAAGCTTTCTTT. Protein sequence: CAISESNRENTEAFF. The V gene is TRBV10-3, the J gene TRBJ1-1, with D maybe TRBD1 (6 bases). CDR1 and CDR2 (germline): ENHRY, SYGVKD. The V gene lost 0 bases and the J gene lost 1 base, with 9 bases spanning the gap. This CDR3 spans 15 amino acids.

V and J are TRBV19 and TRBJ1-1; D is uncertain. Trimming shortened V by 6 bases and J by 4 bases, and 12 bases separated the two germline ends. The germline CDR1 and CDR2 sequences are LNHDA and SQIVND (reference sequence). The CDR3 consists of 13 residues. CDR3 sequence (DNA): TGTGCCAGTAGCCGCGAGGGTTTCACTGAAGCTTTCTTT. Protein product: CASSREGFTEAFF.

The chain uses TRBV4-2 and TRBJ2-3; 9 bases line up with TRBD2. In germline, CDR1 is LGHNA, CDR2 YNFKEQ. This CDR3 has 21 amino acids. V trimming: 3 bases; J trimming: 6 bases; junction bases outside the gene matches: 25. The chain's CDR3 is CASSHKGGGRLAGTVRDTQYF. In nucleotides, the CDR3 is TGTGCCAGCAGCCATAAAGGGGGTGGGCGCCTAGCGGGGACCGTCCGGGATACGCAGTATTTT.

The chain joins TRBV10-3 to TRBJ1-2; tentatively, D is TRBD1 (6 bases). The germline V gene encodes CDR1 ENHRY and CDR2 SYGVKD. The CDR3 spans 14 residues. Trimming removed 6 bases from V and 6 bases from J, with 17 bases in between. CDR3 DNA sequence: TGTGCCATCAGAAAAAAGGGGGTAGCTCATGGCTACACCTTC. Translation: CAIRKKGVAHGYTF.

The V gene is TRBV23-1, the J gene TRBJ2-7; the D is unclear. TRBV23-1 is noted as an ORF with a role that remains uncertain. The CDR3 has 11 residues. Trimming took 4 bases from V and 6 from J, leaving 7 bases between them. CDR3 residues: CASSLTTEQYF. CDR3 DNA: TGCGCCAGCAGTCTAACTACCGAGCAGTACTTC.

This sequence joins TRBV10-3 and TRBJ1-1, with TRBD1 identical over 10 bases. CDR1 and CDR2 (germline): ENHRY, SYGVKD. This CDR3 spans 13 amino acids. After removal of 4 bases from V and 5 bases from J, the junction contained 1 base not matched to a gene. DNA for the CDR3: TGTGCCATCAGTGGGGGACAGGGGACTGAAGCTTTCTTT. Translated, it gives CAISGGQGTEAFF.

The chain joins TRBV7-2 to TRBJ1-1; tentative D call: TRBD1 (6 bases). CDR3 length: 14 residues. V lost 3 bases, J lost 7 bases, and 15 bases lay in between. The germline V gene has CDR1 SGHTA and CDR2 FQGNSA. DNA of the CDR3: TGTGCCAGCAGCTTTTCACAGGGAGGGGGTGAAGCTTTCTTT. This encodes CASSFSQGGGEAFF.

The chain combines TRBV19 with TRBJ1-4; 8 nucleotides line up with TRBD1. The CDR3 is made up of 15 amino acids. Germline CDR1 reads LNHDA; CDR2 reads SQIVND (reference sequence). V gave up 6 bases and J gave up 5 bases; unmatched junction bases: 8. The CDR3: CASRSRQGRNEKLFF. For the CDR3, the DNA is TGTGCCAGTAGATCCCGACAGGGGAGAAATGAAAAACTGTTTTTT.